This TCR beta chain was captured in a study of T cell responses to AZD1222 COVID-19 vaccine. The V end was cut by 6 bases, the J end by 10 bases, with 10 bases between. Germline lookup yields CDR1 LNHDA and CDR2 SQIVND (reference sequence). The CDR3 has 12 residues. General study points: Baseline testing showed seropositivity in only a handful of AZD1222 recipients. Close to half of all spike-specific TCRs reportedly target regions of the variants that are unmutated.

Remarks on this clone: As yet, its antigen is unknown.

The assay was immunoSEQ multiplex PCR, and TCRdb's table has in-frame clones only and misses some. Of about 100,000 clones detected, less than 90% appear once; the ten largest clones hold about 1.8%. The chain links TRBV19 to TRBJ1-6; D is perhaps TRBD1 (5 bases). This TCR was sampled from an adult in good health. The sequencing used peripheral blood, collected on day 0 of AZD1222 vaccination. The CDR3 DNA sequence: TGTGCCAGTAGACGGGGGGGATCACCCCTCCACTTT. It encodes CASRRGGSPLHF.